This section outlines one TCR beta chain sequence together with its context. The antigen is unknown. This record belongs to a study of chemoradiotherapy in HPV16-positive cancers. CDR3 length equals 15 residues. Germline trimming cut 2 bases from V and 6 bases from J; bases unmatched to any gene: 8. CDR1 SGHNT and CDR2 YYREEE come from the germline V gene (reference sequence). Sequencing was performed with immunoSEQ multiplex PCR; in TCRdb, only in-frame clones are kept and a portion is missing. The sample lists just over 15,000 clones; roughly 80% were seen once. Study findings and constraints: Candidate HPV-specific clones and E7-related TCR motifs grew in tumor during treatment.

Samples were taken several times over chemoradiotherapy. This clonotype was obtained from a human donor with HPV-associated anogenital cancer. This chain connects TRBV5-4 to TRBJ1-1, with 9 bases lining up with TRBD1. Specimen collection occurred from a patient who underwent chemoradiotherapy. CDR3 DNA sequence: TGTGCCAGCAGCTTTGGGGGACAGGGTTTTTCTGAAGCTTTCTTT. As protein: CASSFGGQGFSEAFF.